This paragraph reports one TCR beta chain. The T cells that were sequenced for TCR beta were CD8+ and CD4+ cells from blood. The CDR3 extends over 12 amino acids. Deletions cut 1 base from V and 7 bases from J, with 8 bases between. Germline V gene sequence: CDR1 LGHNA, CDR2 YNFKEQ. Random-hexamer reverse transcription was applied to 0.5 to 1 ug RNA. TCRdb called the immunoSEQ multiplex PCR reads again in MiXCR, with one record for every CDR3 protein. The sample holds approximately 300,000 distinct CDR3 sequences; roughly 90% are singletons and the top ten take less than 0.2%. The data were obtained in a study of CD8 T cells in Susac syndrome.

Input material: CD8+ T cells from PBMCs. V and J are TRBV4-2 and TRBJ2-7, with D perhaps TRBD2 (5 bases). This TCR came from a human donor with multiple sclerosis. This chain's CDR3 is CASSQAGREQYF. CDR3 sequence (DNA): TGTGCCAGCAGCCAAGCGGGAAGGGAGCAGTACTTC.